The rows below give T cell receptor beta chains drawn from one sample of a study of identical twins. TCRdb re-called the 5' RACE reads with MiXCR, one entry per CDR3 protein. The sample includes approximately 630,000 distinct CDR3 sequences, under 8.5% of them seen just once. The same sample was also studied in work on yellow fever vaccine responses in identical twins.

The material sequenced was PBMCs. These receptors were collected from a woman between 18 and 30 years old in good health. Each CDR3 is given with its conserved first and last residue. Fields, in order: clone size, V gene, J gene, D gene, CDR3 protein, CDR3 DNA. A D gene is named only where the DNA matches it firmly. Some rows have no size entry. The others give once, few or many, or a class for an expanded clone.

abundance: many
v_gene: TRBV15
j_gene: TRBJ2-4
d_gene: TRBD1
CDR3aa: CATSITGVAKNIQYF
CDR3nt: TGTGCCACCAGCATCACAGGGGTAGCCAAAAACATTCAGTACTTC

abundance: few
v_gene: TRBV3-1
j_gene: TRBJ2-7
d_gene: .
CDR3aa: CASSEASLEQYF
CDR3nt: TGTGCCAGCAGCGAGGCGTCTCTCGAGCAGTACTTC

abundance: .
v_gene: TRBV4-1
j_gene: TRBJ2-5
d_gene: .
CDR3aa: CASTNLAGQETQYF
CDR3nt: TGCGCCAGCACCAACCTGGCGGGTCAAGAGACCCAGTACTTC

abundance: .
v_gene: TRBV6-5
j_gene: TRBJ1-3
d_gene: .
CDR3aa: CASSYSIEGSGNTIYF
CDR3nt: TGTGCCAGCAGTTACTCGATCGAAGGTTCTGGAAACACCATATATTTT

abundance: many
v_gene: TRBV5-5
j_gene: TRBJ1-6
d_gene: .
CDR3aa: CASSLEGVNPNNSPLHF
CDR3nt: TGTGCCAGCAGCTTGGAAGGTGTCAATCCCAATAATTCACCCCTCCACTTT

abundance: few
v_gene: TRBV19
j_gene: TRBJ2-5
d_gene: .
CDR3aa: CASIRGETQYF
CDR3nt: TGTGCCAGTATTCGGGGAGAGACCCAGTACTTC

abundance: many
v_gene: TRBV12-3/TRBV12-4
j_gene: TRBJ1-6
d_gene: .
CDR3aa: CASSFVGGNSPLHF
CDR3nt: TGTGCCAGCAGTTTTGTTGGGGGCAATTCACCCCTCCACTTT

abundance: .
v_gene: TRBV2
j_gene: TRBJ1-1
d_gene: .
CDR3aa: CASSTQPNPNTEAFF
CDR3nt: TGTGCCAGCAGTACCCAACCCAACCCGAACACTGAAGCTTTCTTT

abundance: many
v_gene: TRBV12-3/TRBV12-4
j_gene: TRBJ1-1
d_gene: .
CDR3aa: CASSGYKNTEAFF
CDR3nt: TGTGCCAGCAGCGGGTATAAGAACACTGAAGCTTTCTTT

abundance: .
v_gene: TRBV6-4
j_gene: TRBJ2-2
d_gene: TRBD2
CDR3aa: CASSEGGTTGELFF
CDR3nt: TGTGCCAGCAGTGAGGGGGGGACCACCGGGGAGCTGTTTTTT

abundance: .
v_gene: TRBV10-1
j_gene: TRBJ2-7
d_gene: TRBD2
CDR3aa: CATSIGLGAEQYF
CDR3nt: TGCGCCACTTCAATAGGACTAGGGGCCGAGCAGTACTTC

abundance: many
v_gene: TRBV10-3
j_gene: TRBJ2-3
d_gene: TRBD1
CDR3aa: CAISESQGADTQYF
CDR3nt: TGTGCCATCAGTGAGTCGCAGGGGGCAGATACGCAGTATTTT

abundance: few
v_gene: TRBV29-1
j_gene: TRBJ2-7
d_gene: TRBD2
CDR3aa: CSVVASGRARSFEQYF
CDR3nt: TGCAGCGTTGTGGCTAGCGGGAGGGCCCGTAGTTTCGAGCAGTACTTC

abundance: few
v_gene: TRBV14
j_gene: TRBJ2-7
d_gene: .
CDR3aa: CASSPNGGVAHEQYF
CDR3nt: TGTGCCAGCAGCCCCAACGGGGGAGTCGCCCACGAGCAGTACTTC

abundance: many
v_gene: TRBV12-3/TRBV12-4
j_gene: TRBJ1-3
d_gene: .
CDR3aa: CASSLAYSGQISGNTIYF
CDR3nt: TGTGCCAGCAGTTTAGCTTACTCCGGACAGATTTCTGGAAACACCATATATTTT

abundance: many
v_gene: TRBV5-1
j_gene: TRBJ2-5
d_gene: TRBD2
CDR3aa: CASSLGTSGDQETQYF
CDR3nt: TGCGCCAGCAGCCTTGGGACTAGCGGTGACCAAGAGACCCAGTACTTC

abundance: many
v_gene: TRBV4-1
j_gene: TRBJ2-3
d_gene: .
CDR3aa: CASSQDPVITDTQYF
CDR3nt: TGCGCCAGCAGCCAAGACCCCGTTATAACGGATACGCAGTATTTT

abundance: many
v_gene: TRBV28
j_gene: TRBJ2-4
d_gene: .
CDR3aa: CASSPPDERSLYNIQYF
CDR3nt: TGTGCCAGCAGTCCTCCAGACGAGAGGAGCCTGTACAACATTCAGTACTTC

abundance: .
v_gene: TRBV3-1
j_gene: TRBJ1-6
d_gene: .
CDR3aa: CASCQGLVGPSGNSPLHF
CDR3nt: TGTGCCTCCTGCCAAGGACTAGTGGGACCCTCGGGGAATTCACCCCTCCACTTT

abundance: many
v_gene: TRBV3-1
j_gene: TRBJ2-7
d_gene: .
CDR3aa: CASSPDVGLSYEQYF
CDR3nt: TGTGCCAGCAGCCCGGACGTGGGGCTGTCGTACGAGCAGTACTTC

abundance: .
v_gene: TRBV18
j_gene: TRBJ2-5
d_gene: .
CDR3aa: CASSPRRGAQETQYF
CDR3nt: TGTGCCAGCTCACCCCGCCGTGGGGCCCAAGAGACCCAGTACTTC

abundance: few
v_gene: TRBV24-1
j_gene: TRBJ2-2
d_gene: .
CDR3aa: CATSDFKAGELFF
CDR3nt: TGTGCCACCAGTGATTTTAAGGCCGGGGAGCTGTTTTTT

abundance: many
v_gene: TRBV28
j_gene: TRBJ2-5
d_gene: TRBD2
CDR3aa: CASGWGLNSGIQETQYF
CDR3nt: TGTGCCAGCGGATGGGGCTTGAATAGCGGGATCCAAGAGACCCAGTACTTC

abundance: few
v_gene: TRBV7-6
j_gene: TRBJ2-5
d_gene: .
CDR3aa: CASSRALQETQYF
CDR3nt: TGTGCCAGCAGCCGGGCCCTCCAAGAGACCCAGTACTTC

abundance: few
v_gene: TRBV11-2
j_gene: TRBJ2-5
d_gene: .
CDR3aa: CASSWGYRAANQETQYF
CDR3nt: TGTGCCAGCAGCTGGGGCTATCGGGCGGCGAACCAAGAGACCCAGTACTTC

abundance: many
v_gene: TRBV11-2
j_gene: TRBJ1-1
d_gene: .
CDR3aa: CASSYSGQLEAFF
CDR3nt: TGTGCCAGCAGCTATTCAGGACAGCTTGAAGCTTTCTTT

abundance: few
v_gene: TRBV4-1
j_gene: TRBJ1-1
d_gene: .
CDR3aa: CASSQVLRTVVAAFF
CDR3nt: TGCGCCAGCAGCCAAGTCCTCCGGACCGTGGTGGCAGCTTTCTTT

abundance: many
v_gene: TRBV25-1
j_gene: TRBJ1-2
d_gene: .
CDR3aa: CASSDRGPNYGYTF
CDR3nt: TGTGCCAGCAGTGACAGGGGCCCTAACTATGGCTACACCTTC

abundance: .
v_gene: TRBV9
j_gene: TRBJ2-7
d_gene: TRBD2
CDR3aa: CASSPGLARGGEQYF
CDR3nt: TGTGCCAGCAGCCCCGGACTAGCTCGGGGCGGCGAGCAGTACTTC

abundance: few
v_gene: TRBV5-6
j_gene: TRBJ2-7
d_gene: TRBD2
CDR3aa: CASSVLAAGGEQYF
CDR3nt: TGTGCCAGCAGCGTACTAGCGGCTGGGGGCGAGCAGTACTTC

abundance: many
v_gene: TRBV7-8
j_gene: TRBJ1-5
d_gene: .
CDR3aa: CASSPTRGINQPQHF
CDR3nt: TGTGCCAGCAGCCCCACGAGGGGGATTAATCAGCCCCAGCATTTT

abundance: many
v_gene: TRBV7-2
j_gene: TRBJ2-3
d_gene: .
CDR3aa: CASSLVGIQSTDTQYF
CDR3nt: TGTGCCAGCAGCTTAGTAGGGATTCAGAGCACAGATACGCAGTATTTT

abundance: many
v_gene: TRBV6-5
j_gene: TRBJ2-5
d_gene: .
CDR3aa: CASSYSWWLARETQYF
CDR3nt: TGTGCCAGCAGTTACTCTTGGTGGCTAGCGAGGGAGACCCAGTACTTC

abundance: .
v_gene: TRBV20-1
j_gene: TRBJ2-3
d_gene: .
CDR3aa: CSASIAGADTQYF
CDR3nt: TGCAGTGCTAGTATAGCAGGGGCAGATACGCAGTATTTT

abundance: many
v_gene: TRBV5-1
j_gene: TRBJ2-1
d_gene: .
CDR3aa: CASSSLTGAYNEQFF
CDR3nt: TGCGCCAGCAGCTCCTTGACAGGAGCCTACAATGAGCAGTTCTTC

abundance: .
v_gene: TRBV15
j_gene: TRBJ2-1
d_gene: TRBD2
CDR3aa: CATSRDRRLAGGSSYNEQFF
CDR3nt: TGTGCCACCAGCAGAGATAGGCGGCTAGCGGGGGGTAGCTCCTACAATGAGCAGTTCTTC

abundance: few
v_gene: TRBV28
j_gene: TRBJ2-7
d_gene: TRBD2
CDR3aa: CASSFSGTSGYEQYF
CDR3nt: TGTGCCAGCAGTTTTAGTGGGACTAGCGGCTACGAGCAGTACTTC

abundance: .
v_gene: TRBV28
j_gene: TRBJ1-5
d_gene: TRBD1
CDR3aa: CASSEDRESYSNQPQHF
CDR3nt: TGTGCCAGCAGCGAAGACAGGGAATCCTACAGCAATCAGCCCCAGCATTTT

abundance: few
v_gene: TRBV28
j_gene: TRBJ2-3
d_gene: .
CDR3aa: CASSPRHTYTDTQYF
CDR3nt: TGTGCCAGCAGTCCAAGACACACATACACAGATACGCAGTATTTT

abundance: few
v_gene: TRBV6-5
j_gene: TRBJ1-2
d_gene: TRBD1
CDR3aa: CASSYSFGQGEGYGYTF
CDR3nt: TGTGCCAGCAGTTACTCGTTTGGGCAGGGGGAAGGCTATGGCTACACCTTC

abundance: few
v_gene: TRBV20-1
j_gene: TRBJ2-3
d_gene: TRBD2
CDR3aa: CSASLAGGSRGQYF
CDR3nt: TGCAGTGCTAGCCTAGCGGGGGGATCCAGGGGGCAGTATTTT

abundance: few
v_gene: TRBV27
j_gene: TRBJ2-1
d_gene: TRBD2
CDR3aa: CASSLFRGLAIYNEQFF
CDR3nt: TGTGCCAGCAGTTTATTCAGGGGACTAGCGATCTACAATGAGCAGTTCTTC

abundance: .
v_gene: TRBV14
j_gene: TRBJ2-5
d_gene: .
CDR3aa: CASSQFSSQETQYF
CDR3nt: TGTGCCAGCAGCCAATTTTCTTCTCAAGAGACCCAGTACTTC

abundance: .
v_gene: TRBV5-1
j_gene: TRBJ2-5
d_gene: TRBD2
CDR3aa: CASTQLAGYQETQYF
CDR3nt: TGCGCCAGCACCCAACTAGCGGGGTACCAAGAGACCCAGTACTTC

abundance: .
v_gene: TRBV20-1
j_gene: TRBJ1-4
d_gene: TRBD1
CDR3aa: CSAREGTGVEKLFF
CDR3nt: TGCAGTGCTAGAGAGGGGACAGGGGTTGAAAAACTGTTTTTT

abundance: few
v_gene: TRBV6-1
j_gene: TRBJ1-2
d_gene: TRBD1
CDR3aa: CASSPGQGYNYGYTF
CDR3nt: TGTGCCAGCAGTCCAGGACAGGGTTATAACTATGGCTACACCTTC

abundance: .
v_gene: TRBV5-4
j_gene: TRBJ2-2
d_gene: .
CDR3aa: CASSLRTGFGIGELFF
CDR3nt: TGTGCCAGCAGCTTAAGGACGGGGTTCGGGATCGGGGAGCTGTTTTTT

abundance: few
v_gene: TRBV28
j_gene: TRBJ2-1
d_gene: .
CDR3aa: CASSYTYNEQFF
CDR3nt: TGTGCCAGCAGTTACACTTACAATGAGCAGTTCTTC

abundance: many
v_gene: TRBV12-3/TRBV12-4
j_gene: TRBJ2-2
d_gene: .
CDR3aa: CASSFDGVTGNTGELFF
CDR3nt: TGTGCCAGCAGTTTCGACGGGGTGACCGGCAACACCGGGGAGCTGTTTTTT

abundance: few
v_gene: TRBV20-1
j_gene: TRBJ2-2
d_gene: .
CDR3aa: CSAELLGPNTGELFF
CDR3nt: TGCAGTGCCGAACTATTGGGGCCGAACACCGGGGAGCTGTTTTTT

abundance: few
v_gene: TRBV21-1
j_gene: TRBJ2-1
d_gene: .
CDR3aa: CASYRGLAGIGPPGEQFF
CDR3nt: TGTGCCAGCTATCGGGGACTAGCGGGAATTGGCCCGCCGGGGGAGCAGTTCTTC

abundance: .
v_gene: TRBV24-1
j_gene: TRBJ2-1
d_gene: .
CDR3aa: CATSDDLASGQRNEQFF
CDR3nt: TGTGCCACCAGTGACGACCTGGCAAGCGGTCAGAGGAATGAGCAGTTCTTC

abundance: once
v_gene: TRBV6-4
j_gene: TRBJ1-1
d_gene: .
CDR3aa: CASSDSAEQGEAFF
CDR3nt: TGTGCCAGCAGTGACTCAGCCGAACAGGGTGAAGCTTTCTTT

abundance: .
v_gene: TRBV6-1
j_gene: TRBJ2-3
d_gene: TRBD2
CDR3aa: CASKQAVKGEGLPTDTQYF
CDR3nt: TGTGCCAGCAAACAAGCAGTGAAAGGAGAGGGACTACCCACAGATACGCAGTATTTT

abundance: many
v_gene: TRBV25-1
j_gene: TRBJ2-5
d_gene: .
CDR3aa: CASSERGGRETQYF
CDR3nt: TGTGCCAGCAGTGAAAGGGGGGGGCGAGAGACCCAGTACTTC

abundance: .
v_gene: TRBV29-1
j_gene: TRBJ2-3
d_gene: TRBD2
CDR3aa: CSVGRGLAGGTDTQYF
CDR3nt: TGCAGCGTTGGAAGGGGACTAGCAGGGGGGACAGATACGCAGTATTTT

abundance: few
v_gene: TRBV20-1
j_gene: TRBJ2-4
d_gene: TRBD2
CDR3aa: CSAGTSGEAVAKNIQYF
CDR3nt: TGCAGTGCTGGGACTAGCGGGGAGGCTGTAGCCAAAAACATTCAGTACTTC